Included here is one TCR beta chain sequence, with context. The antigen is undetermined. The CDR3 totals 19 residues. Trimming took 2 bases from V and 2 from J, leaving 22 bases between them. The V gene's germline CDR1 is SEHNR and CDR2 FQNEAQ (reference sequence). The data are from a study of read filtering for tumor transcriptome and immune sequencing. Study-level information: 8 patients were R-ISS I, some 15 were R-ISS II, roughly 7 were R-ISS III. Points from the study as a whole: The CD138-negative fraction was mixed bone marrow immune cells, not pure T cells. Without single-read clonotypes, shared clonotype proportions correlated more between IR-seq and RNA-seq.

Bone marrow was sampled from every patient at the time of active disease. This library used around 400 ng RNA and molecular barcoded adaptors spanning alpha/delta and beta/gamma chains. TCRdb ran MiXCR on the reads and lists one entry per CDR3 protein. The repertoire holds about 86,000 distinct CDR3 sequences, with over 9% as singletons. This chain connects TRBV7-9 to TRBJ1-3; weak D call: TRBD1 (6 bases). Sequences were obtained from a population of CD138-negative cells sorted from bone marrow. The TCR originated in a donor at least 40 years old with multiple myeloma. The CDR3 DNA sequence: TGTGCCAGCAGCTTATCGCCGGGGAACGCGGGGGGCCCTGGAAACACCATATATTTT. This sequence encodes CASSLSPGNAGGPGNTIYF.